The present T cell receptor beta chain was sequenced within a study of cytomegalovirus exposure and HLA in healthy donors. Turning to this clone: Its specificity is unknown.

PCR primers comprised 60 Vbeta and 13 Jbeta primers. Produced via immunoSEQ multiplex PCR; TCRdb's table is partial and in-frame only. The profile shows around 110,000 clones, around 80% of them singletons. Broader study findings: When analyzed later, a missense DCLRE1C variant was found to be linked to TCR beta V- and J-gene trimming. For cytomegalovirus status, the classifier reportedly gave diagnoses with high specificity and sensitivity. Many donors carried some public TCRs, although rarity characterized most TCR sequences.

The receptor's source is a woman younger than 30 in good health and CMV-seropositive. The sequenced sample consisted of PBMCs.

CDR3 DNA: TGTGCCAGCAGCGCTATGGCAGGGGGCATGAACACTGAAGCTTTCTTT. Its translation is CASSAMAGGMNTEAFF. The chain uses TRBV7-6 and TRBJ1-1; 8 positions match TRBD1. Germline V gene sequence: CDR1 SGHVS, CDR2 FNYEAQ. V lost 5 bases to trimming and J lost 0 bases; unmatched junction nucleotides: 8. The CDR3 has 16 amino acids.